The clone carrying this TCR beta chain was seen ten or more times. Its antigen is unidentified. The sample comes from a study of T cells in Graves' hyperthyroidism and ophthalmopathy. Study-wide results and limits: Ophthalmopathy was model-predicted a median about 7.1 months pre-onset. The blood repertoire included most of the expanded thyroid clonotypes above 0.001.

Stable Graves' hyperthyroidism meant no ophthalmopathy progression within 18 months. Orbital computed tomography and thyroid ultrasound, together with serum TRAb and thyroxine and clinical symptoms, were used for diagnoses. Amplified TCR beta CDR3 regions came from RNA transcripts. HTBI primers drove first-round RT-PCR of the TCR CDR3. TCRdb processed the multiplex PCR reads anew with MiXCR; each CDR3 protein has one entry. The data hold some 300,000 distinct CDR3 sequences, with about an eighth observed a single time. This CDR3 comprises 17 residues. From germline, CDR1 is SEHNR and CDR2 FQNEAQ (reference sequence). V lost 5 bases and J lost 1; bases outside the gene matches: 12.

This receptor was obtained from a woman aged 40 to 49 with Graves' hyperthyroidism. The sample consisted of blood. The rearrangement uses TRBV7-9 and TRBJ1-1, with 8 bases aligning to TRBD1. The CDR3 DNA reads TGTGCCAGCAGCCCCAGTCCCGGGACAGGTTCGAACACTGAAGCTTTCTTT. Its translation: CASSPSPGTGSNTEAFF.